Listed here is a single T cell receptor (beta chain). Per germline, CDR1 PRHDT and CDR2 FYEKMQ (reference sequence). V was trimmed by 5 bases and J by 0 bases, leaving 12 bases between them. CDR3 size: 15 residues. The source of the sample is a study of blood T cell repertoires in COVID-19. Background on the study: Cohort 3 recovered donors had two negative PCRs, clearance, or symptom resolution. Acute-phase and convalescent COVID-19 samples originated in the United States, Italy and Spain.

The participants were between 18 and 89 years old and came from under 25 US areas. In the original workflow: It was from reference gene primer amplification that nucleated cell counts were estimated. TCRdb's table, derived via immunoSEQ multiplex PCR, lists solely in-frame clones and lacks some. V and J calls and clone size are copied from that table; D and trimming were computed from the DNA. Of some 190,000 clones listed, around 86% are singletons. The source material was PBMCs or T cells enriched from blood (not recorded which). The chain uses TRBV13 and TRBJ2-3; possibly TRBD2 for D (6 bases). The receptor was isolated from a woman aged 40 to 49 in a cohort exposed to, infected with or recovered from COVID-19 (not recorded which). The CDR3 DNA reads as TGTGCCAGCAGCGTGAGGGAGGACAGCACAGATACGCAGTATTTT. Translating gives CASSVREDSTDTQYF.